This T cell receptor (beta chain) was observed in a study of PD-L1 blockade in urothelial cancer. Study context: Prior exposure to chemotherapy in patients amounted to 0 to 3 regimens received. Blood underwent analysis 3 weeks (second dose) and 6 weeks after treatment began. T cell content in blood samples showed a median of approximately 140,000.

This table comes from immunoSEQ multiplex PCR, and its TCRdb copy is limited to in-frame clones, with some not included. The table records approximately 51,000 clones, just over 85% of them present only once. CDR1 SGHAT and CDR2 FQNNGV come from the germline V gene. The length of the CDR3 is 17 residues. Trimming stripped 0 bases from V and 4 bases from J, with 16 bases between. Documented time point: pretreatment peripheral blood. The source material was PBMCs, sampled around atezolizumab (anti-PD-L1) treatment. This TCR derives from a man aged 55 to 70 with urothelial cancer. The J gene is TRBJ2-1, the V gene TRBV11-2; possibly TRBD2 for D (5 bases). CDR3 sequence (DNA): TGTGCCAGCAGCTTAGATCTTAACAGCGGAGCTTACAATGAGCAGTTCTTC. Its translation: CASSLDLNSGAYNEQFF. Variable domain in full (rest from reference TRBV11-2 and TRBJ2-1): EAGVAQSPRYKIIEKRQSVAFWCNPISGHATLYWYQQILGQGPKLLIQFQNNGVVDDSQLPKDRFSAERLKGVDSTLKIQPAKLEDSAVYLCASSLDLNSGAYNEQFFGPGTRLTVL.